Shown below are 32 T cell receptor beta chains from a single sample sequenced in a study of spatial heterogeneity in lung cancer. The sample's time point: blood at routine non-recurrence follow-up after resection. TCRdb re-called the 5' RACE reads through MiXCR, storing one row per CDR3 protein. Of approximately 20,000 distinct CDR3 sequences listed, 9.2% are singletons. Specimen: PBMCs, collected at follow-up. The receptors were gathered from a male donor with early-stage non-small cell lung cancer.

This clonotype was counted at least ten times. V gene TRBV20-1 combines with J gene TRBJ2-1, with D uncertain. CDR3 length: 12 amino acids. Germline V gene data show CDR1 as DFQATT and CDR2 as SNEGSKA (reference sequence). V lost 0 bases and J lost 6, with 6 bases in between. Here the CDR3 reads CSAREWVNEQFF. The CDR3 bases are TGCAGTGCTAGAGAGTGGGTCAATGAGCAGTTCTTC.

This clonotype is deemed medium-sized (0.01 to 0.1%). The J gene is TRBJ2-3, the V gene TRBV7-2; 9 bases are shared with TRBD2. CDR3 size: 20 residues. V was clipped by 2 bases and J by 3 bases; unmatched bases: 18. The germline V gene encodes CDR1 SGHTA and CDR2 FQGNSA. The CDR3 DNA reads TGTGCCAGCAGCTTACACCTCTCGGGCGATAGCGGGAGCGGGACAGATACGCAGTATTTT. It yields the protein CASSLHLSGDSGSGTDTQYF.

This clonotype appeared many times. The chain employs TRBV13 and TRBJ2-1; 7 nucleotides match TRBD2. The germline V gene has CDR1 PRHDT and CDR2 FYEKMQ (reference sequence). This CDR3 comprises 16 residues. The V segment lost 5 bases and the J segment 5 bases; nucleotides outside the gene matches: 12. CDR3 bases: TGTGCCAGCAGCCCGAGCGGGACTGAAGGCCACAATGAGCAGTTCTTC. Protein product: CASSPSGTEGHNEQFF. Combining the CDR3 with reference TRBV13 and TRBJ2-1 gives the whole variable domain AAGVIQSPRHLIKEKRETATLKCYPIPRHDTVYWYQQGPGQDPQFLISFYEKMQSDKGSIPDRFSAQQFSDYHSELNMSSLELGDSALYFCASSPSGTEGHNEQFFGPGTRLTVL.

The J gene is TRBJ1-5, the V gene TRBV19; TRBD1 might be the D (5 bases). The CDR3 is 13 amino acids. Per the germline V gene, CDR1 is LNHDA and CDR2 is SQIVND (reference sequence). V was shortened by 4 bases and J by 5 bases, with 9 bases between the two germline ends. The CDR3 DNA is TGTGCCAGTAGTAGTCAGGGATATCAGCCCCAGCATTTT. Protein sequence: CASSSQGYQPQHF.

This clonotype appeared a few times. V and J are TRBV4-1 and TRBJ2-2, with 7 bases matching TRBD1. V lost 0 bases and J lost 0; bases outside the gene matches: 4. Germline V lookup: CDR1 MGHRA, CDR2 YSYEKL. The CDR3 is made up of 17 amino acids. In DNA, the CDR3 is TGCGCCAGCAGCCAAGATGCAGGGGGTACGAACACCGGGGAGCTGTTTTTT. Its protein product is CASSQDAGGTNTGELFF.

This clonotype was recorded many times. This sequence joins TRBV7-9 and TRBJ2-1, with TRBD2 identical over 8 bases. The CDR3 spans 14 residues. Germline values: CDR1 SEHNR, CDR2 FQNEAQ (reference sequence). V was pared by 4 bases and J by 7 bases, with 6 bases of the junction left unmatched. The CDR3 DNA sequence: TGTGCCAGCAGCTCCCCCGGGGGGGGGAATGAGCAGTTCTTC. Translation: CASSSPGGGNEQFF.

This clonotype has a count of ten or more. The chain is built from TRBV13 and TRBJ1-2; 9 bases fit TRBD1. In germline, CDR1 is PRHDT, CDR2 FYEKMQ (reference sequence). CDR3 length equals 14 residues. Trimming took 3 bases from V and 8 from J; bases not matched to a gene: 7. The CDR3 here is CASSFTGGAPGYTF. The CDR3 DNA reads TGTGCCAGCAGCTTTACAGGGGGCGCGCCCGGCTACACCTTC.

This clonotype has ten or more counts. The chain carries TRBV24-1 and TRBJ2-3; 13 bases line up with TRBD2. After removal of 3 bases from V and 7 bases from J, the junction contained 3 bases not matched to a gene. Germline V gene lookup returns CDR1 KGHDR and CDR2 SFDVKD. The CDR3 has 15 amino acids. CDR3 loop: CATSDRTSGGYTQYF. CDR3 sequence (DNA): TGTGCCACCAGTGATCGGACTAGCGGGGGATATACGCAGTATTTT.

This clonotype showed up many times. This sequence joins TRBV5-1 and TRBJ2-2, with TRBD1 matching over 8 bases. This CDR3 has 16 amino acids. Germline lookup yields CDR1 SGHRS and CDR2 YFSETQ. The V gene end was trimmed by 4 bases and the J gene end by 6 bases; junction bases not matched to a gene: 11. CDR3 amino acids: CASSQRGQAVAGELFF. Written as DNA, the CDR3 is TGCGCCAGCAGCCAACGGGGACAGGCGGTCGCCGGGGAGCTGTTTTTT.

This clonotype occurred many times. The chain is built from TRBV6-5 and TRBJ1-1; 8 bases align to TRBD1. CDR3 length: 15 residues. CDR1 is MNHEY, CDR2 SVGAGI, per germline. The V gene end was trimmed by 0 bases and the J gene end by 3 bases; junction bases not matched to a gene: 3. The CDR3 nucleotides read TGTGCCAGCAGTTACTCGACAGGGGACGACACTGAAGCTTTCTTT. Its protein product is CASSYSTGDDTEAFF.

This rearrangement joins TRBV4-3 to TRBJ1-5; 7 nucleotides align to TRBD1. This CDR3 region has 15 residues. The ends lost 0 bases at V and 6 bases at J; junction bases unmatched: 5. CDR1 is LGHNA, CDR2 YSLEER, per germline. CDR3 coding DNA: TGCGCCAGCAGCCAAGAACAGGGGTCGGGTCAGCCCCAGCATTTT. Protein product: CASSQEQGSGQPQHF.

V is TRBV12-3 or TRBV12-4 and J is TRBJ1-5; D possibly corresponds to TRBD1 (6 bases). The germline V and J ends were trimmed by 1 base and 1 base, with 8 bases remaining between them. This CDR3 has 15 amino acids. The CDR3 nucleotides read TGTGCCAGCAGTTTAGGGGACAACAGCAATCAGCCCCAGCATTTT. Encoded protein: CASSLGDNSNQPQHF.

This clonotype showed up many times. CDR3 nucleotide sequence: TGTGCCACCAGCGGGGGACAGAGGAACACTGAAGCTTTCTTT. Its translation: CATSGGQRNTEAFF. The rearrangement links TRBV15 to TRBJ1-1; 7 bases align to TRBD1. The CDR3 spans 14 residues. After removal of 5 bases from V and 1 base from J, the junction contained 4 bases not matched to a gene. CDR1 and CDR2 from the germline V gene are LNHNV and YYDKDF (reference sequence).

This clonotype was observed a handful of times. The J gene is TRBJ2-7, the V gene TRBV12-3 or TRBV12-4; 7 positions agree with TRBD1. This CDR3 spans 14 amino acids. Trimming cost V 8 bases and J 2 bases; bases outside gene matches: 9. This CDR3 is CASSSWDSPYEQYF. For the CDR3, the DNA is TGTGCCAGCTCCTCCTGGGACAGCCCCTACGAGCAGTACTTC.

V usage is TRBV19 and J usage is TRBJ2-1; TRBD2 matches at 11 bases. This CDR3 region has 16 residues. The trim removed 3 bases at V and 5 bases at J, leaving 6 bases unmatched. Germline loops: CDR1 LNHDA, CDR2 SQIVND (reference sequence). The CDR3 spells CASSIGPGLADNEQFF. As DNA, the CDR3 is TGTGCCAGTAGTATTGGGCCGGGACTAGCGGACAATGAGCAGTTCTTC.

In DNA form, the CDR3 reads TGTGCCAGCAGCCAAGATTGGGCCGGCCTGAGTGGCAATCAGCCCCAGCATTTT. Translating gives CASSQDWAGLSGNQPQHF. The chain uses TRBV3-1 and TRBJ1-5; D remains unclear. Germline CDR1 and CDR2: LGHDT and YNNKEL (reference sequence). V shed 0 bases and J shed 2 bases, with 17 bases lying between them. This CDR3 comprises 18 residues.

This clonotype has a count of ten or more. CDR3 region: CASSAHRPTGELFF. The DNA of the CDR3 is TGTGCCAGCAGTGCACACCGCCCCACCGGGGAGCTGTTTTTT. The rearrangement joins TRBV25-1 to TRBJ2-2; D gene uncertain. Looked up from germline, CDR1 is MGHDK and CDR2 is SYGVNS. V was shortened by 4 bases and J by 4 bases, with 10 bases between the two germline ends. The CDR3 runs 14 residues.

This clonotype came up many times. CDR3 coding DNA: TGTGCCAGCAGTCTCGGGGGTCCCCCGAGCTCCTACAATGAGCAGTTCTTC. This encodes CASSLGGPPSSYNEQFF. The chain has TRBV12-3 or TRBV12-4 and TRBJ2-1, with TRBD2 as a possible D gene (6 bases). The V end was cut by 5 bases, the J end by 0 bases, with 17 bases between. This CDR3 has 17 residues.

This clonotype came up many times. The gene calls are TRBV12-3 or TRBV12-4 and TRBJ1-4, with a possible D match to TRBD1 (6 bases). V lost 5 bases and J lost 4, with 14 bases in between. This CDR3 is built from 15 residues. The CDR3 bases are TGTGCCAGCAGTCGTACAGGGAGGGGTAATGAAAAACTGTTTTTT. Protein sequence: CASSRTGRGNEKLFF.

This clonotype came up many times. V is TRBV7-9 and J is TRBJ2-5; D gene unclear. V gave up 1 base and J gave up 4 bases, with 13 bases separating them. This CDR3 contains 15 residues. CDR1 SEHNR and CDR2 FQNEAQ come from the germline V gene (reference sequence). CDR3 sequence (DNA): TGTGCCAGCAGCTTAGTTCAAGGGTTTGGAGAGACCCAGTACTTC. Translating gives CASSLVQGFGETQYF.

This clonotype was detected only a few times. CDR3 residues: CASSFLGDNNSPLHF. The DNA for the CDR3 is TGTGCCAGCAGCTTCCTTGGAGATAATAATTCACCCCTCCACTTT. The chain carries TRBV7-2 and TRBJ1-6; D remains unclear. Germline-derived CDR1 and CDR2 are SGHTA and FQGNSA. The CDR3 totals 15 residues. V shed 3 bases and J shed 5 bases, with 11 bases lying between them.

In its sample, this clonotype is medium-sized. This chain joins TRBV6-2 or TRBV6-3 and TRBJ2-2, with 7 bases lining up with TRBD1. With 7 bases clipped from V and 3 bases from J, the junction kept 5 bases outside the gene matches. The CDR3 contains 14 residues. The germline CDR1 and CDR2 sequences are MNHEY and SVGEGT. The CDR3: CASKGAGDTGELFF. The CDR3 region has the DNA TGTGCCAGCAAGGGGGCCGGGGACACCGGGGAGCTGTTTTTT.

This clonotype was seen a handful of times. The rearrangement uses TRBV10-2 and TRBJ2-7; 8 bases map to TRBD2. The J segment lost 5 bases and the V segment lost 3 bases, leaving 6 bases of the junction unmatched. The germline gives CDR1 WSHSY, CDR2 SAAADI. This CDR3 has 14 amino acids. CDR3 sequence: CASSDGTSGHEQYF. The DNA for the CDR3 is TGCGCCAGCAGTGACGGGACTAGTGGGCACGAGCAGTACTTC.

This clonotype was counted many times. J is TRBJ1-1 and V is TRBV4-3, with D possibly TRBD1 on 5 matching bases. The CDR3 is 14 residues long. V lost 3 bases, J lost 5 bases, and 13 bases lay in between. Per the germline V gene, CDR1 is LGHNA and CDR2 is YSLEER. The CDR3 reads CASSQRDDLTEAFF. As DNA, the CDR3 is TGCGCCAGCAGCCAGAGGGACGACCTAACTGAAGCTTTCTTT.

The V gene is TRBV5-1, the J gene TRBJ2-5; maybe TRBD1 (5 bases). Trimming took off 4 bases at V and 2 bases at J, with 9 bases between the two ends. This CDR3 is 13 amino acids long. CDR1 is SGHRS, CDR2 YFSETQ, per germline. Here the CDR3 DNA reads TGCGCCAGCAGCAGGGGTTATCAAGAGACCCAGTACTTC. Protein sequence: CASSRGYQETQYF. The variable domain in full, with the rest retrieved from reference TRBV5-1 and TRBJ2-5, is KAGVTQTPRYLIKTRGQQVTLSCSPISGHRSVSWYQQTPGQGLQFLFEYFSETQRNKGNFPGRFSGRQFSNSRSEMNVSTLELGDSALYLCASSRGYQETQYFGPGTRLLVL.

This clonotype was detected ten times or more. The chain couples TRBV7-2 to TRBJ2-3, with D perhaps TRBD1 (6 bases). The V end was cut by 4 bases, the J end by 4 bases, with 9 bases between. Per the germline V gene, CDR1 is SGHTA and CDR2 is FQGNSA. This CDR3 has 13 residues. CDR3: CASSSQGSDTQYF. The CDR3, as DNA: TGTGCCAGCAGCTCACAGGGATCAGATACGCAGTATTTT.

This clonotype was found many times. This chain links TRBV20-1 with TRBJ2-7; the D call may be TRBD1 or TRBD2 (5 bases each). Germline V gene data show CDR1 as DFQATT and CDR2 as SNEGSKA (reference sequence). This CDR3 spans 12 amino acids. V lost 0 bases and J 3 bases, leaving 6 bases between the germline ends. The CDR3 loop reads CSARDGGYEQYF. CDR3 coding DNA: TGCAGTGCTAGAGATGGGGGCTACGAGCAGTACTTC.

This clonotype was picked up many times. The chain's CDR3 is CATSAGRGTGTADQPQHF. DNA for the CDR3: TGTGCCACCAGTGCTGGCCGGGGGACAGGGACAGCGGATCAGCCCCAGCATTTT. The chain employs TRBV24-1 and TRBJ1-5, with TRBD1 identical over 9 bases. Germline loops: CDR1 KGHDR, CDR2 SFDVKD. The J segment lost 5 bases and the V segment lost 5 bases, leaving 15 bases of the junction unmatched. The length of the CDR3 is 18 residues.

The table lists this clonotype with many counts. The chain joins TRBV7-6 to TRBJ2-2, with 13 bases aligning to TRBD2. Germline CDR1 and CDR2: SGHVS and FNYEAQ. This CDR3 is 18 amino acids long. V was clipped by 5 bases and J by 4 bases; unmatched bases: 10. The CDR3, as DNA: TGTGCCAGCAGCCCAGAACTAGCGGGAGGGCCGAGCACCGGGGAGCTGTTTTTT. Protein product: CASSPELAGGPSTGELFF.

In its sample, this clonotype was seen many times. The chain carries TRBV6-2 or TRBV6-3 and TRBJ1-5; D possibly corresponds to TRBD1 (5 bases). Trimming took off 7 bases at V and 4 bases at J, with 20 bases between the two ends. CDR1 MNHEY and CDR2 SVGEGT come from the germline V gene. The CDR3 runs 16 residues. CDR3 sequence (DNA): TGTGCCAGCACCGAACCCCGTCCGGGGGGAAATCAGCCCCAGCATTTT. Its protein is CASTEPRPGGNQPQHF.

The chain couples TRBV5-5 to TRBJ2-5; the match to TRBD2 covers 9 bases. Per germline, CDR1 SGHKS and CDR2 YYEKEE (reference sequence). Losses at the gene ends were 2 bases for V and 4 bases for J; bases not matched to a gene: 6. This CDR3 has 15 amino acids. The CDR3 DNA reads TGTGCCAGCAGCTTAGGCGGGGGGGCCGGAGAGACCCAGTACTTC. Protein product: CASSLGGGAGETQYF.

A few counts support this clonotype. The V call is TRBV28, the J call TRBJ2-5, with TRBD1 identical over 9 bases. From germline, CDR1 is MDHEN and CDR2 SYDVKM. The trim removed 10 bases at V and 4 bases at J, leaving 10 bases unmatched. The CDR3 is made up of 14 amino acids. The CDR3 DNA sequence: TGTGCCACCCTGGACAGGGGAGTTGGAGAGACCCAGTACTTC. Its translation: CATLDRGVGETQYF.